Here is one T cell receptor beta chain with its context. Its recognized antigen is unknown. No per-base quality is available; no much larger clone lies one base away. Its CDR3 holds 15 amino acids, cysteine through phenylalanine. The DNA shown is the 45-base CDR3, in frame from base 1. CDR1 and CDR2 were assigned from the germline V gene (reference sequence) as LNHNV and YYDKDF. Here V drops 3 bases and J drops 3 bases, and the junction holds 4 bases not matched to any gene. This record belongs to a study of CD8+ T cells in alopecia areata (dated by TCRdb to the late 2010s). For the wider study: Treated patients were enrolled in an open-label pilot trial of oral tofacitinib, 5 to 10 mg twice daily, for moderate-to-severe alopecia areata. Tofacitinib was administered for 6 to 18 months, and 6 months of follow-up off drug were then conducted to assess delayed response and recurrence. The SALT score, which quantifies the percentage of affected scalp surface area, was used to measure disease severity in treated patients. To study T cell clonal expansion in alopecia areata, the researchers applied high-throughput TCRbeta sequencing to both the C3H/HeJ mouse model and human patients. On the human side, TCRbeta sequencing was run on scalp tissue and on sorted CD4+ and CD8+ peripheral blood T cells from healthy controls and from alopecia areata patients with either patchy or totalis/universalis disease. Biopsies were taken from tofacitinib-treated patients at baseline and again at 4 and 24 weeks into treatment, and several of those patients also had a later scalp biopsy. Clonality in the scalp was compared among normal scalp (n=4), patchy alopecia areata scalp (n=8), and alopecia totalis/universalis scalp (n=8). The RNA source kit depended on sample type: the PAXgene miRNA kit for fixed scalp, the miRNeasy kit for PBMCs, and the RNeasy kit for mouse skin. TCRbeta CDR3 regions were amplified by immunoSEQ multiplex PCR with 35 Vbeta forward and 13 Jbeta reverse primers. The paper as a whole reports these results and caveats: With tofacitinib, both scalp clonality and the number of expanded CD8+ clones among the top 100 scalp clones went down significantly. During tofacitinib treatment, many expanded lesional clones stuck around in both scalp and blood, and this persistence may partly explain why relapse happens after treatment is stopped. Compared with normal scalp, lesional scalp, particularly in alopecia totalis/universalis, had higher clonality and more expanded CD8+ clones, which suggests antigenic drive. Scalp TCR repertoire analysis is complicated because resident alphabeta T cells in normal human skin are also sequenced, whereas mouse skin is dominated by gammadelta T cells. The treated cohort was small, with a single nonresponder, so links between baseline CD8+ expansion and response need larger studies. Shared TCR sequences between patients were less evident than in mice, which may be partly attributable to HLA diversity in the patient population.

This specimen's treatment or condition label, interpreted: oral pan-JAK inhibitor, 5-10 mg twice daily. Lesional scalp punch biopsies and peripheral blood were obtained from alopecia areata patients. PBMCs were isolated by density centrifugation and stained for CD3, CD4 and CD8, after which CD4+ and CD8+ T cells were sorted on a FACSAria. Libraries were made using the immunoSEQ multiplex PCR assay. For TCR sequencing, RNA was extracted from every sample and reverse transcribed into cDNA to serve as template. SuperScript III was used to make first-strand cDNA, primed with a 2:1 mix of oligo-dT and random hexamers. Amplification bias was assessed with a synthetic immune receptor repertoire, and residual bias was removed computationally. Per the source publication's procedure: Raw reads were preprocessed for error removal, and CDR3 was defined according to IMGT conventions as running from the conserved cysteine to phenylalanine. Clonality was computed as 1 minus the Shannon entropy, with the entropy normalized by log2 of the number of productive unique TCRs. Scalp TCRbeta sequences were cross-referenced with sorted blood CD4 and CD8 repertoires so that the CD4 or CD8 identity of scalp clones could be inferred. Here the immuneACCESS table is served through TCRdb, limited to in-frame sequences with V and J called. Missing clones are a known gap in these copies; in checked studies unresolved V genes cover under half, and the rest lacks a known reason. From that table come the V and J calls and clone size; the DNA was used to work out D and trimming. The sample table records 180,000 or so clones; about three fifths of these occur just once. The ten largest clones take up approximately 16% of the sample.

This receptor was taken from a human donor with alopecia areata. The sequencing used CD4+ T cells sorted from blood, collected at week 56, from a patient treated with tofacitinib. Recombination linked TRBV15 to TRBJ1-5; the junction holds 8 bases that match TRBD1. The DNA sequence follows: TGTGCCACCAGCAGCGTACAGGGGGACAATCAGCCCCAGCATTTT. This gives the protein CATSSVQGDNQPQHF.